These 9 T cell receptor beta chains came from one sample sequenced in a study of cytomegalovirus exposure and HLA in healthy donors. The PCR used 60 Vbeta and 13 Jbeta primers. The assay was immunoSEQ multiplex PCR, and TCRdb's table has in-frame clones only and misses some. This sample has some 100,000 clones, with around 83% found just once. The sample was PBMCs. These receptors originate from a woman between 18 and 29 years old in good health and CMV-seronegative.

V gene TRBV7-9 combines with J gene TRBJ2-1; 13 bases align to TRBD2. CDR1 and CDR2 from the germline V gene are SEHNR and FQNEAQ (reference sequence). J gave up 8 bases and V 2 bases, and 3 bases lay outside the gene matches. The CDR3 sequence is 15 residues long. CDR3 loop: CASSLWTSGGDEQFF. The DNA of the CDR3 is TGTGCCAGCAGCTTATGGACTAGCGGGGGAGATGAGCAGTTCTTC.

The chain uses TRBV28 and TRBJ2-7, with TRBD1 matching over 10 bases. Germline CDR1 reads MDHEN; CDR2 reads SYDVKM. This CDR3 comprises 15 residues. J gave up 3 bases and V 5 bases, and 7 bases lay outside the gene matches. The CDR3 protein is CASSEVGTGDYEQYF. The CDR3 DNA follows: TGTGCCAGCAGTGAGGTCGGGACAGGGGACTACGAGCAGTACTTC. The variable domain in full, with the rest retrieved from reference TRBV28 and TRBJ2-7, is DVKVTQSSRYLVKRTGEKVFLECVQDMDHENMFWYRQDPGLGLRLIYFSYDVKMKEKGDIPEGYSVSREKKERFSLILESASTNQTSMYLCASSEVGTGDYEQYFGPGTRLTVT.

This chain uses TRBV18 with TRBJ2-1; tentative D call: TRBD1 (6 bases). Trimming left V 5 bases short and J 2 bases short, with 16 bases between. Looked up from germline, CDR1 is KGHSH and CDR2 is LQKENI. This CDR3 is built from 16 residues. The CDR3, as DNA: TGTGCCAGCTCAACAGGCCTCAGGGGACCCTACAATGAGCAGTTCTTC. Translation gives CASSTGLRGPYNEQFF.

This rearrangement joins TRBV28 to TRBJ2-5, with TRBD1 as a possible D gene (6 bases). The closer fit of TRBJ2-7 to the DNA end suggests the J call may be wrong. The germline V gene encodes CDR1 MDHEN and CDR2 SYDVKM. The CDR3 runs to 15 residues. The CDR3 loop reads CASSSAGELAYEQYF. The CDR3 DNA sequence: TGTGCCAGCAGTTCAGCAGGGGAACTCGCCTACGAGCAGTACTTC.

The chain is built from TRBV5-8 and TRBJ2-3; possible D gene TRBD2, 6 bases. V was trimmed by 0 bases and J by 0 bases, leaving 11 bases between them. Per the germline V gene, CDR1 is SGHTS and CDR2 is YDEGEE. The CDR3 consists of 16 residues. In DNA, the CDR3 is TGTGCCAGCAGCTTGGCGGGAGCAAGTAGCACAGATACGCAGTATTTT. Amino acid sequence: CASSLAGASSTDTQYF.

To note about this clone: One end of the junction does not line up with germline, which may come from a read error. The rearrangement joins TRBV6-1 to TRBJ2-7, with 9 bases lining up with TRBD1. The CDR3 is made up of 13 amino acids. Germline-derived CDR1 and CDR2 are MNHNS and SASEGT. The CDR3: CAITGTGSCEQYF. DNA for the CDR3: TGTGCCATCACCGGGACAGGGTCCTGCGAGCAGTACTTC.

With regard to this clone: Its ends do not fully match the called genes, so a read error is possible. The chain couples TRBV7-9 to TRBJ2-2, with 7 bases matching TRBD2. Germline CDR1 is SEHNR and CDR2 is FQNEAQ (reference sequence). This CDR3 has 15 residues. The CDR3 DNA reads as TGTTCCAGCAGCTGGGAGCGGGGCTACCGAGGGGAGCTGTTTTTT. This translates into CSSSWERGYRGELFF.

This clone was found a few times. The genes are TRBV5-6 and TRBJ1-4; TRBD1 is a possible D gene (5 bases). Trimming cost V 4 bases and J 7 bases, with 11 bases left between them. Germline values: CDR1 SGHDT, CDR2 YYEEEE. The CDR3 covers 13 residues. The CDR3: CASSGRDFEKLFF. DNA of the CDR3: TGTGCCAGCAGCGGCCGGGACTTTGAAAAACTGTTTTTT.

The J gene is TRBJ1-5, the V gene TRBV18; TRBD1 matches 10 bases. This CDR3 comprises 15 residues. Trimming cost V 5 bases and J 4 bases; bases outside gene matches: 5. CDR1 and CDR2 from the germline V gene are KGHSH and LQKENI. In DNA form, the CDR3 reads TGTGCCAGCTCATGGACAGGGGGATTGAATCAGCCCCAGCATTTT. Translated, it gives CASSWTGGLNQPQHF.